Below, 16 T cell receptor beta chains from the same sample are listed, as sequenced in a study of blood T cell repertoires in COVID-19. The repertoire was sequenced with immunoSEQ multiplex PCR; TCRdb's copy has only in-frame clones and lacks some. This table has about 290,000 clones, under 90% appearing once. Sequenced material: peripheral blood. These TCRs come from a woman under 40 with COVID-19, enrolled during active disease.

CDR3 sequence: CASRPEGGEKLFF. Here the CDR3 DNA reads TGTGCCAGCAGGCCTGAAGGAGGTGAAAAACTGTTTTTT. The chain uses TRBV6-5 and TRBJ1-4; no definite D call. V was cut by 6 bases and J by 7 bases, with 12 bases left in between. The CDR3 totals 13 residues. Germline V CDR1 and CDR2: MNHEY, SVGAGI.

The chain is built from TRBV6-4 and TRBJ1-2, with D hard to call. CDR1 and CDR2 (germline): MRHNA, SNTAGT. CDR3 length: 13 residues. The V end was cut by 9 bases, the J end by 4 bases, with 15 bases between. The CDR3 sequence: CASGSGNPYGYTF. The CDR3 DNA follows: TGTGCCAGTGGATCCGGGAACCCCTATGGCTACACCTTC.

This clone was picked up one time. DNA of the CDR3: TGTGCCAGCACCCCAGGGGATACCTACGAGCAGTACTTC. Its translation is CASTPGDTYEQYF. The genes are TRBV7-9 and TRBJ2-7, with D perhaps matching TRBD1 (6 bases). V lost 7 bases and J 2 bases, leaving 12 bases between the germline ends. Germline V gives CDR1 SEHNR, CDR2 FQNEAQ (reference sequence). This CDR3 comprises 13 residues.

The J gene is TRBJ2-2, the V gene TRBV19, with TRBD2 matching over 8 bases. CDR3 length: 15 residues. V shed 9 bases, J shed 5 bases, and the junction held 11 bases outside the gene matches. Germline values: CDR1 LNHDA, CDR2 SQIVND (reference sequence). CDR3 sequence reads: CASAWGRGVTGELFF. In DNA, the CDR3 is TGTGCCAGCGCCTGGGGGCGGGGGGTGACCGGGGAGCTGTTTTTT. Filled out from reference TRBV19 and TRBJ2-2, the complete variable domain reads DGGITQSPKYLFRKEGQNVTLSCEQNLNHDAMYWYRQDPGQGLRLIYYSQIVNDFQKGDIAEGYSVSREKKESFPLTVTSAQKNPTAFYLCASAWGRGVTGELFFGEGSRLTVL.

The rearrangement uses TRBV3-1 (or the pseudogene TRBV3-2) and TRBJ2-6, with D uncertain. The CDR3 length is 14 residues. The V and J ends lost 1 base and 2 bases respectively, with 3 bases between them. CDR1 is LGHDT, CDR2 YNNKEL, per germline (reference sequence). The CDR3 bases are TGTGCCAGCAGCCAAGGCGCTGGGGCCAACGTCCTGACTTTC. Its translation: CASSQGAGANVLTF.

The V and J genes are TRBV5-1 and TRBJ2-3, with 11 bases lining up with TRBD2. This CDR3 comprises 18 residues. V was pared by 0 bases and J by 7 bases, with 13 bases of the junction left unmatched. Germline-derived CDR1 and CDR2 are SGHRS and YFSETQ. CDR3 coding DNA: TGCGCCAGCAGCTTGGGGGTCCTACTAGCGGGGGCGGGACATACGCAGTATTTT. Residues: CASSLGVLLAGAGHTQYF.

J is TRBJ2-1 and V is TRBV7-6; TRBD2 matches at 11 bases. J was trimmed by 7 bases and V by 0 bases; bases with no gene match: 5. The germline gives CDR1 SGHVS, CDR2 FNYEAQ. The CDR3 totals 16 residues. CDR3 DNA: TGTGCCAGCAGCTTAGCGGTAGCGGGGGGGATGAATGAGCAGTTCTTC. This sequence encodes CASSLAVAGGMNEQFF.

The chain recombines TRBV21-1 with TRBJ2-7; TRBD1 was called by the table and not checked on the DNA. TRBV21-1 is deemed a pseudogene. This CDR3 has 12 residues. As DNA, the CDR3 is TGTGCCAGCAGCAAAACATTGGGCAGAATGTACTTC. Translating it yields CASSKTLGRMYF.

The table lists this clone with a count of one. The V and J genes are TRBV7-2 and TRBJ2-7; TRBD1 agrees at 9 bases. The V gene's germline CDR1 is SGHTA and CDR2 FQGNSA. The CDR3 length is 15 residues. V dropped 2 bases and J dropped 4; count of bases not matched to a gene: 6. The CDR3 DNA sequence: TGTGCCAGCAGCTTACCGGGACAGGGTATGTACGAGCAGTACTTC. Residues: CASSLPGQGMYEQYF.

V and J are TRBV9 and TRBJ2-7; TRBD2 matches 12 bases. Germline CDR1 reads SGDLS; CDR2 reads YYNGEE. V shed 3 bases and J 3 bases; nucleotides not matched to a gene: 4. This CDR3 region has 15 residues. CDR3 in amino acids: CASSARTSGVYEQYF. The DNA of the CDR3 is TGTGCCAGCAGCGCGAGGACTAGCGGGGTCTACGAGCAGTACTTC.

This clone was seen once. The V gene is TRBV28, the J gene TRBJ1-2; a weak D match, TRBD1 (5 bases). Germline lookup yields CDR1 MDHEN and CDR2 SYDVKM. V was shortened by 4 bases and J by 4 bases, with 10 bases between the two germline ends. The CDR3 sequence is 13 residues long. CDR3 residues: CASSWGVGYGYTF. The CDR3, as DNA: TGTGCCAGCAGTTGGGGGGTGGGCTATGGCTACACCTTC.

This clone occurred once. This chain joins TRBV18 and TRBJ1-1, with D tentatively TRBD1 (5 bases). The CDR3 contains 15 residues. Between the trimmed V and J ends, which lost 2 bases and 1 base, there was a span of 11 bases. The germline V gene has CDR1 KGHSH and CDR2 LQKENI. CDR3: CASSPWNTGNTEAFF. The CDR3 nucleotides read TGTGCCAGCTCACCATGGAATACAGGGAACACTGAAGCTTTCTTT.

The sample holds one count of this clone. V usage is TRBV15 and J usage is TRBJ1-4; D is unresolved. The germline V gene has CDR1 LNHNV and CDR2 YYDKDF (reference sequence). The CDR3 sequence is 15 residues long. The V end was cut by 1 base, the J end by 0 bases, with 6 bases between. The CDR3 coding sequence is TGTGCCACCAGCAGAGGACGGGCAACTAATGAAAAACTGTTTTTT. Protein: CATSRGRATNEKLFF.

This sequence joins TRBV11-2 and TRBJ2-7; D is possibly TRBD1 (5 bases). Trimming shortened V by 1 base and J by 3 bases, and 10 bases separated the two germline ends. The V gene's germline CDR1 is SGHAT and CDR2 FQNNGV. CDR3 length equals 14 residues. The DNA for the CDR3 is TGTGCCAGCAGCTTAGTCAGGGCGGTCTACGAGCAGTACTTC. This encodes CASSLVRAVYEQYF.

This chain joins TRBV12-3 or TRBV12-4 and TRBJ1-1; D unclear. Trimming removed 3 bases from V and 0 bases from J, with 5 bases in between. The CDR3 runs 13 residues. The CDR3 DNA sequence: TGTGCCAGCAGTTTCGTGTTGAACACTGAAGCTTTCTTT. Its protein is CASSFVLNTEAFF.

V gene TRBV6-1 combines with J gene TRBJ2-7, with 10 bases that match TRBD1. CDR1 is MNHNS and CDR2 is SASEGT in the germline V gene. The V and J ends lost 7 bases and 6 bases, in that order; junction bases with no gene match: 6. The CDR3 has 13 amino acids. The CDR3 DNA sequence: TGTGCCAGCAAAGGGACAGGGGATTCCGAGCAGTACTTC. This sequence encodes CASKGTGDSEQYF.